This T cell receptor (beta chain) is from a study of blood T cell repertoires in COVID-19. Whole-study context: Both acute and convalescent COVID-19 samples were obtained from the United States, Italy and Spain. T cells, B-cell-depleted T cells, or PBMCs provided the cDNA or gDNA that served as material.

This CDR3 comprises 16 residues. V lost 6 bases and J lost 6, with 18 bases in between. Germline V CDR1 and CDR2: LGHDT, YNNKEL (reference sequence). How the authors handled the data: Counts of nucleated cells, estimated from reference gene primer amplification, were obtained. Libraries were prepared by immunoSEQ multiplex PCR; TCRdb keeps only in-frame clonotypes and omits some of them. D and trimming were read from the DNA, whereas the V and J calls and clone size are those reported in that table. The sample holds 200,000 to 250,000 clones, roughly four fifths seen once. This TCR was sampled from a woman aged 35 to 49 with acute or convalescent COVID-19. Specimen: peripheral blood. V gene TRBV3-1 (or the pseudogene TRBV3-2) combines with J gene TRBJ1-6, with a tentative D call TRBD1 (5 bases). Here the CDR3 DNA reads TGTGCCAGCAGACCTACCTTCGGGGGAGGTAATTCACCCCTCCACTTT. Encoded protein: CASRPTFGGGNSPLHF.